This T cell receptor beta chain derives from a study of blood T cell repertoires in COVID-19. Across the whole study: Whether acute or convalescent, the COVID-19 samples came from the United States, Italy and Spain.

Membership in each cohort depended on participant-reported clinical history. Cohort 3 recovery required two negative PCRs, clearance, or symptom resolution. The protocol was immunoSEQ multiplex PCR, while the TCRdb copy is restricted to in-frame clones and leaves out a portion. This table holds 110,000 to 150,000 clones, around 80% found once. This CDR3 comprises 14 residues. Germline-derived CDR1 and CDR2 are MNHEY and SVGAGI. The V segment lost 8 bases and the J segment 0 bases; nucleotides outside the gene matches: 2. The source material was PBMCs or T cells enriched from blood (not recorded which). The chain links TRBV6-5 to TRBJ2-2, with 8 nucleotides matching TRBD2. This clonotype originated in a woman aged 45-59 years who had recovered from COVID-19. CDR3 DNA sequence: TGTGCCAGCGATAGCGGGGCGAACACCGGGGAGCTGTTTTTT. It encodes CASDSGANTGELFF.